The rows below give T cell receptor beta chains drawn from one sample of a study of shared clonotypes between healthy human individuals. Method: immunoSEQ multiplex PCR; TCRdb's copy keeps in-frame clones and lacks some. In the table there are about a million clones, around 74% of which are singletons. Sequencing was carried out using memory CD4+ T cells sorted from blood. Every receptor here comes from a man aged 18 to 30 in good health. The CDR3 runs from the conserved cysteine through the conserved F or W. The order of the fields is V gene, CDR3 length, J gene, D gene, clone size, CDR3 DNA, CDR3 protein. D genes are given only for firm matches. Rows give clone size only sometimes, using once, few, many, or a class for an expanded clone.

TRBV12-5	13	TRBJ1-1	.	.	TGTGCTAGTGGTTTGGGGGGGAGCACTGAAGCTTTCTTT	CASGLGGSTEAFF
TRBV30	12	TRBJ1-6	.	.	TGTGCCGGGGGGGACCCCGATTCACCCCTCCACTTT	CAGGDPDSPLHF
TRBV6-1	18	TRBJ1-5	.	.	TGTGCCAGCAGTGAATTAGAGTCTGCGGGCGGGATTAATCAGCCCCAGCATTTT	CASSELESAGGINQPQHF
TRBV6-5	13	TRBJ2-5	.	.	TGTGCCAGCAGCGCGTACACCGGAGAGACCCAGTACTTC	CASSAYTGETQYF
TRBV7-3	15	TRBJ2-3	.	.	TGTGCCAGCAGCTTAATGGGGGCTCCCACAGATACGCAGTATTTT	CASSLMGAPTDTQYF
TRBV4-1	16	TRBJ1-2	.	once	TGCGCCAGCAGCCAAGAAAGTGCAAGGCCCGGCTATGGCTACACCTTC	CASSQESARPGYGYTF
TRBV5-1	14	TRBJ1-2	.	.	TGCGCCAGCAGATTAGACCAGGGGTACTATGGCTACACCTTC	CASRLDQGYYGYTF
TRBV13	12	TRBJ1-3	.	.	TGTGCCAGCAGCTTTGGCTGGGACACCATATATTTT	CASSFGWDTIYF
TRBV5-1	13	TRBJ2-1	.	many	TGCGCCAGCAGCTTGGGCACGATCAATGAGCAGTTCTTC	CASSLGTINEQFF
TRBV4-1	18	TRBJ2-7	.	.	TGCGCCAGCAGCCACCCAAAGGTGAGCGGCAGTAGCTCCTACGAGCAGTACTTC	CASSHPKVSGSSSYEQYF
TRBV2	13	TRBJ2-2	.	.	TGTGCCAGCAGAGTCACTAGTCCCGGGGAGCTGTTTTTT	CASRVTSPGELFF
TRBV20-1	11	TRBJ1-1	.	.	TGCAGTGCCCCCATGAACACTGAAGCTTTCTTT	CSAPMNTEAFF
TRBV11-2	17	TRBJ2-2	TRBD2	.	TGTGCCAGCAGCCCACATCTAGCGGGAACGAACACCGGGGAGCTGTTTTTT	CASSPHLAGTNTGELFF
TRBV5-6	13	TRBJ1-1	.	.	TGTGCCAGCAGCTTGGGGTGGGCAGCTGAAGCTTTCTTT	CASSLGWAAEAFF
TRBV4-3	15	TRBJ1-2	TRBD1	.	TGCGCCAGCAGCCAAGAGGAAGGGGGCAACTATGGCTACACCTTC	CASSQEEGGNYGYTF
TRBV7-8	15	TRBJ2-7	.	.	TGTGCCAGCAGCTTGAACGGAGTCTCACCGTACGAGCAGTACTTC	CASSLNGVSPYEQYF
TRBV25-1	14	TRBJ2-1	.	.	TGTGCCAGCAGTGAAAGGGCCTCCTACAATGAGCAGTTCTTC	CASSERASYNEQFF
TRBV30	13	TRBJ1-3	.	.	TGTGCCTGGAGTGTGGGCTCTGGAAACACCATATATTTT	CAWSVGSGNTIYF
TRBV28	12	TRBJ2-4	.	.	TGTGCCAGCAGTCCCACGGGAAACATTCAGTACTTC	CASSPTGNIQYF
TRBV2	14	TRBJ1-2	TRBD1	.	TGTGCCAGCAGTTCCGACAGGGGGGGCAATGGCTACACCTTC	CASSSDRGGNGYTF
TRBV15	17	TRBJ1-5	.	.	TGTGCCACCAGCAGAGATCTTTCAGGGAAGGTGGTTCAGCCCCAGCATTTT	CATSRDLSGKVVQPQHF
TRBV5-5	15	TRBJ2-5	TRBD1	.	TGTGCCAGCAGCTTTCAGGGGGCCAGTAAAGAGACCCAGTACTTC	CASSFQGASKETQYF
TRBV7-9	14	TRBJ1-2	.	.	TGTGCCAGCAGCTTATTGGACACTAACTATGGCTACACCTTC	CASSLLDTNYGYTF
TRBV19	15	TRBJ2-4	TRBD1	.	TGTGCCAGTAGTACGACAGGGGGTTCCCAAAACATTCAGTACTTC	CASSTTGGSQNIQYF
TRBV14	13	TRBJ2-7	.	few	TGTGCCAGCAGCCAAGGTTTACAGGCCGAGCAGTACTTC	CASSQGLQAEQYF
TRBV7-2	14	TRBJ2-5	.	few	TGTGCCAGCAGCTGGGACCCCACACGGGAGACCCAGTACTTC	CASSWDPTRETQYF
TRBV11-2	16	TRBJ1-6	TRBD1	.	TGTGCCAGCAGCTCCCTGAGGGGACAGGGGGCTTCACCCCTCCACTTT	CASSSLRGQGASPLHF
TRBV19	15	TRBJ2-7	.	.	TGTGCCAGTAGTATGATCGGGGGACAGCGCTACGAGCAGTACTTC	CASSMIGGQRYEQYF
TRBV20-1	11	TRBJ1-2	.	many	TGCAGTGCCTCGGCGAACTATGGCTACACCTTC	CSASANYGYTF
TRBV28	16	TRBJ2-5	TRBD2	.	TGTGCCAGCAGTTCCACTAGCGGGGGCCCGCAAGAGACCCAGTACTTC	CASSSTSGGPQETQYF
TRBV10-3	13	TRBJ2-7	TRBD2	.	TGTGCCATAACTAGCGGGGGGGCCGAAGAGCAGTACTTC	CAITSGGAEEQYF
TRBV6-1	14	TRBJ1-1	.	.	TGTGCCAGCAGTGAAGCGGGGGCCAGAGCTGAAGCTTTCTTT	CASSEAGARAEAFF
TRBV7-7	14	TRBJ2-5	TRBD2	.	TGTGCTAGCAGCCCGGGACTAGCTGTAAAGACCCAGTACTTC	CASSPGLAVKTQYF
TRBV30	14	TRBJ2-2	TRBD1	.	TGTGCCTGGATAGGGACAGTTCTTACCGGGGAGCTGTTTTTT	CAWIGTVLTGELFF
TRBV19	17	TRBJ2-2	TRBD1	.	TGTGCCAGTAGGACTACGCGGACAGGACGATGGACCGGGGAGCTGTTTTTT	CASRTTRTGRWTGELFF
TRBV6-5	13	TRBJ2-3	.	.	TGTGCCAGCAGTTACAGGGGGTCAGATACGCAGTATTTT	CASSYRGSDTQYF
TRBV5-4	15	TRBJ1-3	.	.	TGTGCCAGCAGCTTACAGGGTGGCTCTGGAAACACCATATATTTT	CASSLQGGSGNTIYF
TRBV7-9	16	TRBJ2-3	.	few	TGTGCCAGCAGCTTTGGGGGGCTATTGCCCACAGATACGCAGTATTTT	CASSFGGLLPTDTQYF
TRBV30	13	TRBJ2-1	.	few	TGTGCCTGGAGTGTACCACATTACGGCGAGCAGTTCTTC	CAWSVPHYGEQFF
TRBV27	15	TRBJ1-6	.	.	TGTGCCAGCAGCCCCGGCGCGCCGGCTAATTCACCCCTCCACTTT	CASSPGAPANSPLHF
TRBV11-1	15	TRBJ2-7	TRBD2	.	TGTGCCAGCAGCTTCGGTCTAGCGGGCCTCTACGAGCAGTACTTC	CASSFGLAGLYEQYF
TRBV25-1	14	TRBJ2-5	TRBD2	many	TGTGCCAGCAGGATCGGTAGCGGGCAAGAGACCCAGTACTTC	CASRIGSGQETQYF
TRBV6-6	13	TRBJ1-2	.	.	TGTGCCAGCAGTATCCTAGGGAGGAATGGCTACACCTTC	CASSILGRNGYTF
TRBV5-1	16	TRBJ2-3	.	many	TGCGCCAGCAGCTTTGGGGGGGCGCGGGGCACAGATACGCAGTATTTT	CASSFGGARGTDTQYF
TRBV11-2	14	TRBJ2-5	TRBD1	.	TGTGCCAGCAGCCCCAGGGGGCGCGGTGAGACCCAGTACTTC	CASSPRGRGETQYF
TRBV5-6	15	TRBJ1-6	.	.	TGTGCCAGCAGTACCCGGGAAAGGGACAATTCACCCCTCCACTTT	CASSTRERDNSPLHF
TRBV19	14	TRBJ2-6	.	once	TGTGCCACCAAGGACTTCTCTGGGGCCAACGTCCTGACTTTC	CATKDFSGANVLTF
TRBV18	12	TRBJ1-4	.	.	TGTGCCAGCTCAGCTAGACCGGGAAAACTGTTTTTT	CASSARPGKLFF